This TCR beta chain stems from a study of blood T cell repertoires in COVID-19. On the study more broadly: Samples came from the United States, Italy and Spain, spanning acute and convalescent COVID-19. Sample material is recorded as cDNA or gDNA derived from T cells, B-cell-depleted T cells, or PBMCs.

Measured with immunoSEQ multiplex PCR; TCRdb has only the in-frame clones, and not every one. The table shows 77,000 or so clones, with about four fifths occurring only once. Per germline, CDR1 SGHRS and CDR2 YFSETQ. This CDR3 region has 18 residues. V lost 0 bases and J 7 bases, leaving 25 bases between the germline ends. The sequence came from an elderly woman with active or convalescent COVID-19. The rearrangement links TRBV5-1 to TRBJ1-2; D unresolved. Sample: peripheral blood. CDR3 protein: CASSLGLHSRDESFGYTF. DNA for the CDR3: TGCGCCAGCAGCTTGGGATTGCATAGTCGGGATGAGAGTTTTGGCTACACCTTC.